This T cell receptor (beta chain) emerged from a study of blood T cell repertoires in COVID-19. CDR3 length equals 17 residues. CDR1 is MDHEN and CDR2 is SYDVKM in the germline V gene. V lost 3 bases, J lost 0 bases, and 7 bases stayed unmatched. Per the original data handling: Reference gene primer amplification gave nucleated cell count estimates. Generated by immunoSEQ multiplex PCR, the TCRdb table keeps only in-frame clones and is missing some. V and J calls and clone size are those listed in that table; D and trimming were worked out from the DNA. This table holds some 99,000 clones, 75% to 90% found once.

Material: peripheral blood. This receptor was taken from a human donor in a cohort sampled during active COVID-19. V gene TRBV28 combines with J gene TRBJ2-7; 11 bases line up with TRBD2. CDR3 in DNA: TGTGCCAGCAGTTTCCGACTAGCGGGGTCTACCTCCTACGAGCAGTACTTC. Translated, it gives CASSFRLAGSTSYEQYF.